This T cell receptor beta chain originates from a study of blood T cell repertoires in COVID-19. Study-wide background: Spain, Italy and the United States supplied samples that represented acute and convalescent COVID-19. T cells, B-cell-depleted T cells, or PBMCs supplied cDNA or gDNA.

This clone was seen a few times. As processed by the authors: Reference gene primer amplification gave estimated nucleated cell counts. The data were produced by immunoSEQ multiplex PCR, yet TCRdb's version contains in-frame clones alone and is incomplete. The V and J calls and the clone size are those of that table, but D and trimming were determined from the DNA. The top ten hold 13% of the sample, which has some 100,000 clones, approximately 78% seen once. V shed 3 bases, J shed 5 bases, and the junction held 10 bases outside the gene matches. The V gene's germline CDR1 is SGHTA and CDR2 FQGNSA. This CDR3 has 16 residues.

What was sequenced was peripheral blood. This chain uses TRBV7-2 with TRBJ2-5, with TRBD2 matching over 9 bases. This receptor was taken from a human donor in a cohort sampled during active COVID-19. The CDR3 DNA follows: TGTGCCAGCAGCTTCGGAGCGGGGGGCCGCGGGGAGACCCAGTACTTC. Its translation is CASSFGAGGRGETQYF. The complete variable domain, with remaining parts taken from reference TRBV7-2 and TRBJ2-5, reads GAGVSQSPSNKVTEKGKDVELRCDPISGHTALYWYRQSLGQGLEFLIYFQGNSAPDKSGLPSDRFSAERTGGSVSTLTIQRTQQEDSAVYLCASSFGAGGRGETQYFGPGTRLLVL.